The clone carrying this T cell receptor (beta chain) was seen a handful of times. This specimen comes from a study of blood T cell repertoires in COVID-19. Background on the study: Sources were T cells, B-cell-depleted T cells, or PBMCs; the material itself was cDNA or gDNA.

Donors were grouped by their self-reported clinical history. In the original processing: Quantification of nucleated cells was approximated via reference gene primer amplification. Clones were read by immunoSEQ multiplex PCR, and TCRdb kept only the in-frame ones, dropping some. Clone size and V and J calls were adopted from that table, with D and trimming inferred from the DNA. Of roughly 400,000 clones listed, roughly 88% were seen once; the top ten hold about 1.5%. The junction had 10 bases not matched to a gene; V was cut back by 3 bases and J by 9 bases. This CDR3 is 16 amino acids long. Germline loops: CDR1 LGHNA, CDR2 YNFKEQ.

This clonotype was sampled from a young woman who had been exposed to COVID-19. The specimen was PBMCs or T cells enriched from blood (not recorded which). The chain has TRBV4-2 and TRBJ2-1; 11 bases are shared with TRBD2. Written as DNA, the CDR3 is TGTGCCAGCAGCCAGACCGGGCTAGCGGGGGGCGGTGAGCAGTTCTTC. This codes for CASSQTGLAGGGEQFF.